Listed below are T cell receptor beta chains from one sample, sequenced in a study of blood T cell repertoires in COVID-19. The data were produced by immunoSEQ multiplex PCR, yet TCRdb's version contains in-frame clones alone and is incomplete. Of some 180,000 clones in the sample, around 84% were seen once. The specimen was peripheral blood. The receptors stem from a human donor in a cohort sampled during active COVID-19. Each CDR3 is given with its conserved first and last residue. The order of the fields is J gene, D gene, clone size, V gene, CDR3 protein, CDR3 DNA. D genes are given only for firm matches. Clone size is stated in some rows and not others, as once, few, many or a class when expanded.

>TRBJ2-1|TRBD2|NA|TRBV7-6
CASSPGLALYNEQFF
TGTGCCAGCAGCCCGGGACTAGCGTTATACAATGAGCAGTTCTTC
>TRBJ2-4|NA|NA|TRBV7-9
CASSLGGNIQYF
TGTGCCAGCAGCTTAGGAGGGAACATTCAGTACTTC
>TRBJ2-7|TRBD2|few|TRBV9
CASSARSSGRYEQYF
TGTGCCAGCAGCGCCAGATCTAGCGGGAGATACGAGCAGTACTTC
>TRBJ2-1|TRBD2|few|TRBV28
CASSLHDGPGGQFF
TGTGCCAGCAGTTTACACGACGGACCGGGGGGGCAGTTCTTC
>TRBJ1-6|NA|NA|TRBV11-2
CASSLHTRTVLSSPLHF
TGTGCCAGCAGCTTACATACCCGGACAGTTCTTTCTTCACCCCTCCACTTT
>TRBJ2-1|NA|NA|TRBV12-3/TRBV12-4
CASSFRLAAEQFF
TGTGCCAGCAGTTTCCGGCTTGCGGCGGAGCAGTTCTTC
>TRBJ2-5|TRBD2|NA|TRBV4-1
CASSQATSGSGTQYF
TGCGCCAGCAGCCAAGCGACTAGCGGGAGCGGGACCCAGTACTTC
>TRBJ2-7|TRBD1|NA|TRBV18
CASSRPQGEEVEQYF
TGTGCCAGCTCACGGCCACAGGGGGAAGAGGTCGAGCAGTACTTC
>TRBJ2-1|TRBD1|NA|TRBV28
CASSSYTGGSYNEQFF
TGTGCCAGCAGTTCGTACACAGGGGGTTCCTACAATGAGCAGTTCTTC
>TRBJ2-7|NA|NA|TRBV5-1
CASSLGRVSYEQYF
TGCGCCAGCAGCTTGGGACGGGTCTCCTACGAGCAGTACTTC
>TRBJ2-3|TRBD2|few|TRBV24-1
CATSGPLGGGPGGADTQYF
TGTGCCACCAGTGGCCCCCTCGGGGGAGGGCCCGGCGGGGCAGATACGCAGTATTTT
>TRBJ1-2|NA|once|TRBV28
CASSLKGAQGNYGYTF
TGTGCCAGCAGTTTAAAAGGGGCCCAGGGTAACTATGGCTACACCTTC
>TRBJ2-7|NA|few|TRBV2
CASSEAREQYF
TGTGCCAGCAGTGAAGCGCGCGAGCAGTACTTC
>TRBJ1-3|NA|NA|TRBV7-9
CASSLVMRGNTIYF
TGTGCCAGCAGCTTAGTTATGAGAGGAAACACCATATATTTT
>TRBJ2-1|TRBD1|NA|TRBV30
CAWSFQGALGEQFF
TGTGCCTGGAGTTTCCAGGGGGCTTTGGGTGAGCAGTTCTTC
>TRBJ1-4|TRBD1|NA|TRBV19
CASTSGGGKLFF
TGTGCCAGTACATCAGGGGGTGGAAAACTGTTTTTT
>TRBJ2-2|TRBD2|NA|TRBV5-1
CASSRTSGGNTGELFF
TGCGCCAGCAGCCGGACTAGCGGGGGGAACACCGGGGAGCTGTTTTTT
>TRBJ2-2|TRBD1|NA|TRBV5-1
CASRPTGGAGTGELFF
TGCGCCAGCAGGCCAACAGGGGGCGCGGGTACCGGGGAGCTGTTTTTT
>TRBJ2-4|TRBD2|NA|TRBV27
CASSSLAGDAKNIQYF
TGTGCCAGCAGTTCCCTAGCGGGAGACGCCAAAAACATTCAGTACTTC
>TRBJ2-7|NA|NA|TRBV14
CASSQDRYEQYF
TGTGCCAGCAGCCAAGATCGGTACGAGCAGTACTTC
>TRBJ2-2|NA|NA|TRBV2
CASELRELFF
TGTGCCAGCGAGCTCCGGGAGCTGTTTTTT
>TRBJ2-7|NA|NA|TRBV28
CASRGSNRFEQYF
TGTGCCAGCAGGGGCTCTAATCGATTCGAGCAGTACTTC
>TRBJ2-1|TRBD2|NA|TRBV13
CASSSRRAGGPIEQFF
TGTGCCAGCAGCTCTAGGAGGGCGGGAGGGCCTATTGAGCAGTTCTTC
>TRBJ2-7|TRBD2|NA|TRBV27
CASSSGLAGGEQYF
TGTGCCAGCAGTTCGGGACTAGCGGGAGGCGAGCAGTACTTC
>TRBJ2-1|NA|NA|TRBV24-1
CATSAGSRSNEQFF
TGTGCCACCAGTGCGGGATCTCGAAGCAATGAGCAGTTCTTC
>TRBJ2-7|NA|few|TRBV15
CATSRTGDYEQYF
TGTGCCACCAGCAGGACAGGAGACTACGAGCAGTACTTC
>TRBJ1-2|NA|NA|TRBV2
CASSEVRPYGYTF
TGTGCCAGCAGTGAAGTGCGCCCCTATGGCTACACCTTC
>TRBJ2-5|NA|NA|TRBV5-1
CASSFGAAGQETQYF
TGCGCCAGCAGCTTTGGGGCTGCCGGGCAAGAGACCCAGTACTTC
>TRBJ1-5|TRBD1|NA|TRBV27
CASSSNRGNQPQHF
TGTGCCAGCAGTTCGAACAGGGGAAATCAGCCCCAGCATTTT
>TRBJ1-1|TRBD1|NA|TRBV27
CASSTSTGGGLNTEAFF
TGTGCCAGCAGTACATCGACAGGGGGCGGGTTGAACACTGAAGCTTTCTTT
>TRBJ2-7|NA|once|TRBV18
CASSPPPGRGDYEQYF
TGTGCCAGCTCACCTCCCCCGGGCAGGGGGGACTACGAGCAGTACTTC
>TRBJ2-7|NA|NA|TRBV6-5
CASSSRRRKEHEQYF
TGTGCCAGCAGCTCGAGAAGGCGGAAGGAACACGAGCAGTACTTC
>TRBJ2-7|NA|NA|TRBV4-1
CASSHLGPGYEQYF
TGCGCCAGCAGCCACCTAGGCCCCGGCTACGAGCAGTACTTC
>TRBJ2-2|NA|NA|TRBV2
CASSPRLRGTGELFF
TGTGCCAGCAGCCCCAGGCTACGAGGGACCGGGGAGCTGTTTTTT
>TRBJ2-2|NA|NA|TRBV7-2
CASSLAGWGVGNTGELFF
TGTGCCAGCAGCTTAGCCGGTTGGGGGGTTGGGAACACCGGGGAGCTGTTTTTT
>TRBJ1-1|NA|NA|TRBV6-2/TRBV6-3
CASSSNHFGQSGWQAFF
TGTGCCAGCAGTTCAAATCACTTCGGACAGAGTGGCTGGCAAGCTTTCTTT
>TRBJ2-3|TRBD2|NA|TRBV6-5
CASSYLAGGMDTQYF
TGTGCCAGCAGTTACTTGGCGGGAGGTATGGATACGCAGTATTTT
>TRBJ2-2|NA|few|TRBV5-1
CASRETQTGELFF
TGCGCCAGCAGAGAGACACAGACCGGGGAGCTGTTTTTT
>TRBJ2-5|NA|NA|TRBV9
CASSAGQGGETQYF
TGTGCCAGCAGCGCCGGACAGGGAGGGGAGACCCAGTACTTC
>TRBJ2-1|TRBD2|NA|TRBV9
CASSVGGRSYNEQFF
TGTGCCAGCAGCGTAGGCGGGAGGTCCTACAATGAGCAGTTCTTC
>TRBJ2-5|TRBD2|NA|TRBV27
CASSLYPQRDLPKTQYF
TGTGCCAGCAGTTTATATCCCCAGCGGGACCTTCCCAAGACCCAGTACTTC
>TRBJ2-5|NA|NA|TRBV2
CASTVQETQYF
TGTGCCAGCACTGTCCAAGAGACCCAGTACTTC
>TRBJ2-1|TRBD2|NA|TRBV5-8
CASSLALAGSNEQFF
TGTGCCAGCAGCTTGGCCTTAGCGGGAAGCAATGAGCAGTTCTTC
>TRBJ2-1|NA|NA|TRBV20-1
CSAPTHNEQFF
TGCAGTGCACCTACTCACAATGAGCAGTTCTTC
>TRBJ2-3|NA|NA|TRBV5-1
CASSLEGRDGTQYF
TGCGCCAGCAGCTTGGAAGGGCGGGATGGTACGCAGTATTTT
>TRBJ1-1|TRBD1|NA|TRBV28
CASSTLGTGDTNAFF
TGTGCCAGCAGTACCTTAGGGACAGGGGATACCAACGCTTTCTTT
>TRBJ2-7|TRBD1|NA|TRBV27
CASSARDRGTEIAYEQYF
TGTGCCAGCAGTGCCCGGGACAGGGGCACTGAGATAGCCTACGAGCAGTACTTC
>TRBJ2-5|NA|NA|TRBV5-6
CASSLETGLETQYF
TGTGCCAGCAGCCTTGAGACGGGTTTGGAGACCCAGTACTTC
>TRBJ2-7|TRBD2|NA|TRBV3-1/TRBV3-2
CASSPSGNWAEQYF
TGTGCCAGCAGCCCGAGCGGGAACTGGGCCGAGCAGTACTTC
>TRBJ1-2|NA|NA|TRBV6-4
CASSDRGGRDYGYTF
TGTGCCAGCAGTGATCGAGGAGGGCGAGACTATGGCTACACCTTC
>TRBJ2-1|TRBD2|NA|TRBV7-2
CASSLTSGVYNEQFF
TGTGCCAGCAGCTTAACTAGCGGAGTTTACAATGAGCAGTTCTTC
>TRBJ2-7|TRBD1|NA|TRBV5-5
CASSFWDRDYEQYF
TGTGCCAGCAGCTTTTGGGACAGAGATTACGAGCAGTACTTC
>TRBJ1-1|NA|NA|TRBV28
CASSHTGRLAEAFF
TGTGCCAGCAGTCACACGGGAAGGTTGGCTGAAGCTTTCTTT
>TRBJ2-2|NA|NA|TRBV5-1
CASSLSGANTGELFF
TGCGCCAGCAGCCTATCAGGTGCGAACACCGGGGAGCTGTTTTTT
>TRBJ1-5|TRBD1|NA|TRBV5-1
CASSLGGTGNNQPQHF
TGCGCCAGCAGCTTGGGCGGGACAGGGAACAATCAGCCCCAGCATTTT
>TRBJ2-1|TRBD2|NA|TRBV2
CARRTSGTNEQFF
TGTGCCAGAAGGACTAGCGGGACTAACGAGCAGTTCTTC
>TRBJ1-6|TRBD1|NA|TRBV7-9
CASRPEGARSPLHF
TGTGCCAGCAGACCCGAGGGGGCACGGTCACCCCTCCACTTT
>TRBJ2-1|NA|NA|TRBV12-3/TRBV12-4
CASSPRGYNEQFF
TGTGCCAGCAGCCCCAGGGGTTACAATGAGCAGTTCTTC
>TRBJ1-4|TRBD1|NA|TRBV7-9
CASSPPGGGGEKLFF
TGTGCCAGCAGCCCACCAGGGGGCGGGGGTGAAAAACTGTTTTTT
>TRBJ1-1|TRBD1|NA|TRBV25-1
CASSESRGAGGARTEAFF
TGTGCCAGCAGTGAATCCCGAGGGGCAGGGGGCGCGAGGACTGAAGCTTTCTTT